The next 26 T cell receptor beta chains were all read from a single sample in a study of response to subunit inactivated influenza vaccine. In TCRdb, the RT-PCR reads were re-called with MiXCR into one record per CDR3 protein. The table has about 570,000 distinct CDR3 sequences, 11% seen once. These data also featured in a second study, about T cells expressing NK-cell markers. That work contributes: A 5'RACE template switching approach incorporating UMIs was used to make TCR beta cDNA.

The sequences come from PBMCs from blood, collected on the day of vaccination. Source of these receptors: a man aged 50-59 years who received an inactivated influenza vaccine.

To note about this clonotype: The junction departs from germline at one end; a sequencing error may be responsible. The gene calls are TRBV3-1 and TRBJ2-7, with a weak D call TRBD2 (5 bases). Germline assignment: CDR1 LGHDT and CDR2 YNNKEL (reference sequence). This CDR3 region has 15 residues. The CDR3 sequence: CASSPLAQEDYDQYF. The DNA of the CDR3 is TGTGCCAGCAGCCCCTTGGCCCAGGAGGATTACGATCAGTACTTC.

The rearrangement uses TRBV3-1 and TRBJ2-5; 11 bases fit TRBD2. Germline lookup yields CDR1 LGHDT and CDR2 YNNKEL (reference sequence). V lost 5 bases to trimming and J lost 6 bases; unmatched junction nucleotides: 14. This CDR3 is 17 amino acids long. In DNA form, the CDR3 reads TGTGCCAGCAGCTTACTAAGAGGACTAGCGGGCAGGAAGACCCAGTACTTC. Protein: CASSLLRGLAGRKTQYF.

There are many counts of this clonotype. The chain links TRBV28 to TRBJ2-6; maybe TRBD2 (5 bases). Germline V gives CDR1 MDHEN, CDR2 SYDVKM. This CDR3 region has 18 residues. The V gene lost 6 bases and the J gene lost 1 base, with 19 bases spanning the gap. The CDR3 sequence: CASSSSGVRRSGANVLTF. The CDR3 nucleotides read TGTGCCAGCAGCTCCTCCGGGGTCCGGCGGTCTGGGGCCAACGTCCTGACTTTC.

The chain carries TRBV4-1 and TRBJ2-1; D is perhaps TRBD1 (6 bases). The CDR3 has 18 amino acids. Deletions cut 4 bases from V and 1 base from J, with 20 bases between. Germline lookup yields CDR1 MGHRA and CDR2 YSYEKL. The CDR3 DNA reads as TGCGCCAGCAGCCCCCCCCTATTCGGCAGGGGATCCTACAATGAGCAGTTCTTC. It specifies CASSPPLFGRGSYNEQFF.

The chain carries TRBV28 and TRBJ2-2, with D maybe TRBD2 (6 bases). CDR3 length equals 15 residues. Germline V lookup: CDR1 MDHEN, CDR2 SYDVKM. The CDR3 sequence: CASENRREYAGELFF. CDR3 coding DNA: TGTGCGAGCGAAAACCGACGGGAGTACGCCGGGGAGCTGTTTTTT.

This clonotype has only a few counts. V usage is TRBV19 and J usage is TRBJ2-7, with TRBD2 matching over 9 bases. The germline CDR1 and CDR2 sequences are LNHDA and SQIVND (reference sequence). V lost 8 bases, J lost 6 bases, and 11 bases stayed unmatched. CDR3 length equals 14 residues. The CDR3 here is CASRGRTSVSEQYF. Here the CDR3 DNA reads TGTGCCAGTCGTGGCAGGACTAGCGTGTCCGAGCAGTACTTC.

The chain couples TRBV7-9 to TRBJ2-1, with D perhaps being TRBD1 or TRBD2 (6 bases each). With 2 bases removed from V and 4 bases from J, the gap between germline ends came to 12 bases. The CDR3 runs 15 residues. Germline CDR1 and CDR2: SEHNR and FQNEAQ (reference sequence). CDR3 nucleotides: TGTGCCAGCAGCTTATTAACAGGGAGGTACAATGAGCAGTTCTTC. The encoded protein is CASSLLTGRYNEQFF.

This clonotype has more than one count but fewer than ten. The gene calls are TRBV5-1 and TRBJ2-1; 12 positions agree with TRBD2. This CDR3 spans 16 amino acids. Germline-derived CDR1 and CDR2 are SGHRS and YFSETQ. Unmatched junction bases numbered 9, after V lost 3 bases and J lost 8 bases. The CDR3 protein is CASSSTGTSGWDEQFF. CDR3 DNA sequence: TGCGCCAGCAGCTCAACCGGGACTAGCGGGTGGGATGAGCAGTTCTTC.

In this sample, this clonotype turned up a few times. V and J are TRBV20-1 and TRBJ2-7, with D hard to call. This CDR3 region has 14 residues. V gave up 4 bases and J gave up 0 bases, with 13 bases separating them. Germline lookup yields CDR1 DFQATT and CDR2 SNEGSKA (reference sequence). CDR3 bases: TGCAGTGCTATGAGTAGAGTGAACTCCTACGAGCAGTACTTC. Translation: CSAMSRVNSYEQYF.

This clonotype has more than one count but fewer than ten. The gene calls are TRBV20-1 and TRBJ2-5, with unresolved D. This CDR3 region has 12 residues. V gave up 2 bases and J gave up 11 bases, with 15 bases separating them. Germline V CDR1 and CDR2: DFQATT, SNEGSKA (reference sequence). CDR3 protein: CSARLLGYDQYF. The CDR3, as DNA: TGCAGTGCTAGACTATTGGGGTACGATCAGTACTTC.

This clonotype appeared a few times. The rearrangement links TRBV6-6 to TRBJ2-5; D ambiguous. Between the trimmed V and J ends, which lost 4 bases and 3 bases, there was a span of 6 bases. Germline CDR1 and CDR2: MNHNY and SVGAGI (reference sequence). This CDR3 is built from 12 residues. DNA of the CDR3: TGTGCCAGCAGTTCTATCGAAGAGACCCAGTACTTC. Translated: CASSSIEETQYF.

The rearrangement links TRBV29-1 to TRBJ1-1; no clear D gene. Germline CDR1 reads SQVTM; CDR2 reads ANQGSEA. The V end was cut by 7 bases, the J end by 1 base, with 10 bases between. The CDR3 covers 12 residues. CDR3 sequence reads: CSAHGKNTEAFF. For the CDR3, the DNA is TGCAGCGCCCACGGAAAGAACACTGAAGCTTTCTTT. The whole variable domain, filled in from reference TRBV29-1 and TRBJ1-1, reads SAVISQKPSRDICQRGTSLTIQCQVDSQVTMMFWYRQQPGQSLTLIATANQGSEATYESGFVIDKFPISRPNLTFSTLTVSNMSPEDSSIYLCSAHGKNTEAFFGQGTRLTVV.

This clonotype was seen a few times. The chain links TRBV9 to TRBJ2-5, with 9 bases aligning to TRBD2. Trimming took 0 bases from V and 0 from J; bases not matched to a gene: 3. The CDR3 sequence is 16 residues long. Germline V gives CDR1 SGDLS, CDR2 YYNGEE. CDR3 amino acids: CASSVGPSGNQETQYF. The DNA for the CDR3 is TGTGCCAGCAGCGTAGGCCCTAGCGGGAACCAAGAGACCCAGTACTTC. Variable domain in full (rest from reference TRBV9 and TRBJ2-5): DSGVTQTPKHLITATGQRVTLRCSPRSGDLSVYWYQQSLDQGLQFLIQYYNGEERAKGNILERFSAQQFPDLHSELNLSSLELGDSALYFCASSVGPSGNQETQYFGPGTRLLVL.

A few counts support this clonotype. The chain combines TRBV10-3 with TRBJ2-7; 11 bases are a match to TRBD2. The trim removed 5 bases at V and 4 bases at J, leaving 10 bases unmatched. CDR1 and CDR2 (germline): ENHRY, SYGVKD. There are 16 residues in the CDR3. The DNA of the CDR3 is TGTGCCATCAGTTCATTTTTAGCGGGAGGGCCGTACGAGCAGTACTTC. Its protein product is CAISSFLAGGPYEQYF.

This clonotype was counted ten times or more. The V and J genes are TRBV29-1 and TRBJ2-3; D may correspond to TRBD1 or TRBD2 (5 bases each). The CDR3 runs to 13 residues. Germline V gives CDR1 SQVTM, CDR2 ANQGSEA. V lost 7 bases to trimming and J lost 2 bases, with 13 bases between them. The CDR3 region has the DNA TGCAGCGGACGGGGCCGGAACACAGATACGCAGTATTTT. Amino acid sequence: CSGRGRNTDTQYF.

This clonotype was seen a handful of times. The chain is built from TRBV5-1 and TRBJ2-1, with a tentative D call TRBD2 (7 bases). This CDR3 is built from 18 residues. CDR1 and CDR2 (germline): SGHRS, YFSETQ. The ends were cut back, 0 bases at V and 2 bases at J, with 18 bases in the middle. The CDR3 protein is CASSLEGVGRGPYNEQFF. Written as DNA, the CDR3 is TGCGCCAGCAGCTTGGAGGGCGTGGGGCGGGGGCCCTACAATGAGCAGTTCTTC.

This clonotype was seen a handful of times. The rearrangement uses TRBV7-9 and TRBJ2-3; TRBD2 is a possible D gene (5 bases). Germline V gene data show CDR1 as SEHNR and CDR2 as FQNEAQ (reference sequence). Trimming pared 0 bases from V and 1 base from J, leaving 11 bases between. The CDR3 is 16 amino acids. CDR3 sequence reads: CASSLAGGGGTDTQYF. The CDR3 coding sequence is TGTGCCAGCAGCTTAGCAGGCGGAGGCGGCACAGATACGCAGTATTTT.

In its sample, this clonotype was seen a few times. The genes are TRBV2 and TRBJ2-1; D remains ambiguous. V shed 7 bases and J shed 4 bases, with 8 bases lying between them. Germline V gene lookup returns CDR1 SNHLY and CDR2 FYNNEI. The CDR3 is made up of 12 amino acids. The CDR3 coding sequence is TGTGCCAGCACAATAGAGTACAATGAGCAGTTCTTC. Protein product: CASTIEYNEQFF. The full variable domain, in which reference TRBV2 and TRBJ2-1 provide the parts outside the CDR3, is EPEVTQTPSHQVTQMGQEVILRCVPISNHLYFYWYRQILGQKVEFLVSFYNNEISEKSEIFDDQFSVERPDGSNFTLKIRSTKLEDSAMYFCASTIEYNEQFFGPGTRLTVL.

The rearrangement links TRBV14 to TRBJ2-1; D gene ambiguous. The CDR3 spans 15 residues. Per germline, CDR1 SGHDN and CDR2 FVKESK. Trimming pared 4 bases from V and 0 bases from J, leaving 10 bases between. This CDR3 reads CASSLRRGSYNEQFF. CDR3 coding DNA: TGTGCCAGCAGCCTCCGACGTGGCTCCTACAATGAGCAGTTCTTC.

The chain links TRBV27 to TRBJ1-2; D unclear. CDR3 length: 13 residues. CDR1 is MNHEY and CDR2 is SMNVEV in the germline V gene (reference sequence). Trimming left V 7 bases short and J 0 bases short, with 9 bases between. Here the CDR3 reads CASKTGANYGYTF. CDR3 coding DNA: TGTGCCAGCAAAACCGGGGCTAACTATGGCTACACCTTC.

This clonotype turned up a few times. The chain couples TRBV7-2 to TRBJ2-7; D gene unclear. Trimming stripped 5 bases from V and 3 bases from J, with 14 bases between. The germline V gene encodes CDR1 SGHTA and CDR2 FQGNSA. This CDR3 region has 14 residues. CDR3 in amino acids: CASSQTGRYYEQYF. The CDR3 DNA follows: TGTGCCAGCAGCCAAACCGGCAGGTACTACGAGCAGTACTTC.

There are a few counts of this clonotype. This rearrangement joins TRBV5-1 to TRBJ2-1, with TRBD2 as a possible D gene (5 bases). CDR1 is SGHRS, CDR2 YFSETQ, per germline. V lost 0 bases and J lost 14, with 18 bases in between. The CDR3 runs 14 residues. The DNA of the CDR3 is TGCGCCAGCAGCTTGGTCCAGGTACCCAAGGAGGAGTTCTTC. It yields the protein CASSLVQVPKEEFF.

The chain is built from TRBV4-2 and TRBJ2-3; 14 nucleotides line up with TRBD2. The J segment lost 4 bases and the V segment lost 2 bases, leaving 2 bases of the junction unmatched. This CDR3 has 16 residues. From germline, CDR1 is LGHNA and CDR2 YNFKEQ. The CDR3 DNA follows: TGTGCCAGCAGCCAAAGACTAGCGGGGGGGGCAGATACGCAGTATTTT. Translation gives CASSQRLAGGADTQYF.

This clonotype came up a few times. The chain has TRBV27 and TRBJ1-6; D is ambiguous. V dropped 0 bases and J dropped 9 bases, with 6 bases sitting between them. The germline CDR1 and CDR2 sequences are MNHEY and SMNVEV (reference sequence). The length of the CDR3 is 13 residues. The CDR3 DNA is TGTGCCAGCAGTTTATCGGTCCTTTCACCCCTCCACTTT. Amino acid sequence: CASSLSVLSPLHF.

CDR3 residues: CSVLNLAGYTEAFF. The CDR3 DNA reads as TGCAGCGTTCTAAACCTGGCGGGGTACACTGAAGCTTTCTTT. The chain is built from TRBV29-1 and TRBJ1-1; D uncertain. CDR3 length: 14 amino acids. Trimming stripped 5 bases from V and 3 bases from J, with 16 bases between. The germline gives CDR1 SQVTM, CDR2 ANQGSEA.

This rearrangement joins TRBV15 to TRBJ2-1; tentative D call: TRBD1 (5 bases). Germline assignment: CDR1 LNHNV and CDR2 YYDKDF (reference sequence). There are 15 residues in the CDR3. Between the trimmed V and J ends, which lost 10 bases and 0 bases, there was a span of 16 bases. The DNA of the CDR3 is TGTGCCATCAAGGGGAACTTTCTCTCCTACAATGAGCAGTTCTTC. As protein: CAIKGNFLSYNEQFF.